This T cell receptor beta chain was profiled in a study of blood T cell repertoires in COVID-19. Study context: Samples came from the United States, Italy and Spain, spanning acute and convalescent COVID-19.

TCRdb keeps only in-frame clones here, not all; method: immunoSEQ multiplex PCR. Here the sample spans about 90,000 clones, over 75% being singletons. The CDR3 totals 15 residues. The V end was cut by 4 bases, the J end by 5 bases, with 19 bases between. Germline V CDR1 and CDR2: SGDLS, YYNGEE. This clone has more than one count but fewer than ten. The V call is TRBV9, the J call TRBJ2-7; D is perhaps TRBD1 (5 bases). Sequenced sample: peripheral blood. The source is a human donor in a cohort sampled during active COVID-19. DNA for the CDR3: TGTGCCAGCAGCCCCTATGGCAGGGTCGTCGACGAGCAGTACTTC. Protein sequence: CASSPYGRVVDEQYF.